This TCR beta chain was documented in a study of OX40 agonist ivuxolimab in advanced cancers. Across the study: Across the patients, intravenous ivuxolimab was delivered every 2 weeks at 0.01 to 10 mg/kg. Dose-escalation patients had hepatocellular carcinoma, melanoma, renal cell or head and neck cancer.

Study observations and caveats: There was clonal expansion of CD4+ and CD8+ blood T cells by week 6 at 0.1 to 3.0 mg/kg.

The V gene's germline CDR1 is SGHRS and CDR2 YFSETQ. The V gene lost 3 bases and the J gene lost 10 bases, with 14 bases spanning the gap. CDR3 length: 13 amino acids. As for this clone: Its cognate antigen is unknown.

The protocol was immunoSEQ multiplex PCR, while the TCRdb copy is restricted to in-frame clones and leaves out a portion. Altogether around 60,000 clones are present, under 90% being singletons, with the ten largest covering roughly 1.9%. V gene TRBV5-1 combines with J gene TRBJ2-1; unclear D gene. The starting material was CD4+ or CD8+ T cells sorted from blood, obtained in a trial of the OX40 agonist ivuxolimab. The source is an adult with an advanced solid tumor such as melanoma, head and neck, liver or kidney cancer. The CDR3 loop reads CASSSGWGGEQFF. The CDR3 DNA reads TGCGCCAGCAGCTCAGGATGGGGTGGAGAGCAGTTCTTC.